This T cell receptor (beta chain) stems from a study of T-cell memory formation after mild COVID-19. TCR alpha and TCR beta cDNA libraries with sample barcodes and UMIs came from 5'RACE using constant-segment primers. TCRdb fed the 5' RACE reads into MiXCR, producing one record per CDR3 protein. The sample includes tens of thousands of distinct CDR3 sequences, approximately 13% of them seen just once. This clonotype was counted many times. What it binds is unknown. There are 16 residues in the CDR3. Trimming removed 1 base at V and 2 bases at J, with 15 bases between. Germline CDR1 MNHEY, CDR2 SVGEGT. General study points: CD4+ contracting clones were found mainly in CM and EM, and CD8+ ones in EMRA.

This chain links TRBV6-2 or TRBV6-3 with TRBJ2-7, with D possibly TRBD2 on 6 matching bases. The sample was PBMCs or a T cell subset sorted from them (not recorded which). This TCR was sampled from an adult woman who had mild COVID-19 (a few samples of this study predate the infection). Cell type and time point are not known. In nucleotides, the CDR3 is TGTGCCAGCAGTTACTACATCCGGGAGATACCCTACGAGCAGTACTTC. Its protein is CASSYYIREIPYEQYF.